Sequencing of this T cell receptor beta chain was carried out in a study of blood T cell repertoires in COVID-19. Details on this clone: One end of the junction varies from germline; a read error may be responsible.

Participant ages covered roughly 18 to 89 years across 25 or so US areas. Participant-reported clinical history was the basis for cohort assignment. Germline CDR1 is MNHEY and CDR2 is SMNVEV (reference sequence). CDR3 length equals 14 residues. Source study methods: Reference gene primers were amplified, and this amplification served to estimate nucleated cell counts. Only in-frame clones appear in the TCRdb table, and some are missing; sequencing was by immunoSEQ multiplex PCR. The DNA was the basis for D and trimming; V, J and clone size are from that table. The sample has roughly 190,000 clones; around 84% are singletons.

The receptor was derived from a woman in her twenties or thirties who had been exposed to COVID-19. The material sequenced was PBMCs or T cells enriched from blood (not recorded which). The rearrangement joins TRBV27 to TRBJ1-2; D is undetermined. As DNA, the CDR3 is TGTGCCAGCAGTTTCCGAGGGAATTACTACGGCTACACCTTC. This translates into CASSFRGNYYGYTF.